The 10 T cell receptor beta chains reported below all come from one sample, sequenced in a study of T cell responses to AZD1222 COVID-19 vaccine. Clones were sequenced by immunoSEQ multiplex PCR, and TCRdb holds only the in-frame ones, with some missing. This table holds 150,000 to 200,000 clones, 85% to 95% found once. Sequenced here: peripheral blood, sampled on day 0 of AZD1222 vaccination. These receptors were taken from an adult in good health.

This clone was counted a single time. This rearrangement joins TRBV6-2 or TRBV6-3 to TRBJ1-5; D not certain. V lost 2 bases and J lost 0, with 23 bases in between. The CDR3 is 20 amino acids. Per germline, CDR1 MNHEY and CDR2 SVGEGT. The CDR3, as DNA: TGTGCCAGCAGTTACCACCCCTGGGCAGTGAAGATCTATAGCAATCAGCCCCAGCATTTT. This sequence encodes CASSYHPWAVKIYSNQPQHF.

The chain combines TRBV6-5 with TRBJ1-1; TRBD1 agrees at 11 bases. Trimming took 6 bases from V and 4 from J; bases not matched to a gene: 4. Germline V gives CDR1 MNHEY, CDR2 SVGAGI. The CDR3 sequence is 14 residues long. The CDR3 nucleotides read TGTGCCAGCAGCCGGGGACAGGGGGGCACTGAAGCTTTCTTT. This gives the protein CASSRGQGGTEAFF.

J is TRBJ1-1 and V is TRBV5-8; 8 positions match TRBD1. In germline, CDR1 is SGHTS, CDR2 YDEGEE. This CDR3 region has 13 residues. Germline trimming cut 2 bases from V and 5 bases from J; bases unmatched to any gene: 2. The CDR3 loop reads CASSFRGRTEAFF. CDR3 in DNA: TGTGCCAGCAGCTTCAGGGGGCGGACTGAAGCTTTCTTT. The whole variable domain, filled in from reference TRBV5-8 and TRBJ1-1, reads EAGVTQSPTHLIKTRGQQATLRCSPISGHTSVYWYQQALGLGLQFLLWYDEGEERNRGNFPPRFSGRQFPNYSSELNVNALELEDSALYLCASSFRGRTEAFFGQGTRLTVV.

This clone came up a few times. This chain uses TRBV5-6 with TRBJ1-1, with D perhaps matching TRBD1 (5 bases). The CDR3 totals 13 residues. CDR1 is SGHDT, CDR2 YYEEEE, per germline. V was clipped by 3 bases and J by 0 bases, with 6 bases between them. The CDR3 DNA sequence: TGTGCCAGCAGCTCAGGGTTGAACACTGAAGCTTTCTTT. Protein product: CASSSGLNTEAFF.

This sequence joins TRBV2 and TRBJ1-1; 7 nucleotides line up with TRBD1. This CDR3 region has 14 residues. Germline CDR1 SNHLY, CDR2 FYNNEI. The trim removed 4 bases at V and 4 bases at J, leaving 6 bases unmatched. The CDR3 bases are TGTGCCAGCAGTGGACAGGGCTCAGTCACTGAAGCTTTCTTT. This sequence encodes CASSGQGSVTEAFF.

V and J are TRBV10-3 and TRBJ1-1, with a tentative D call TRBD1 (6 bases). The CDR3 consists of 14 residues. V lost 6 bases to trimming and J lost 2 bases, with 13 bases between them. Germline-derived CDR1 and CDR2 are ENHRY and SYGVKD. The CDR3 region has the DNA TGTGCCATCAGCCTGGACAGAACCAACACTGAAGCTTTCTTT. This encodes CAISLDRTNTEAFF.

The V and J genes are TRBV15 and TRBJ2-3; 10 bases fit TRBD2. CDR1 and CDR2 (germline): LNHNV, YYDKDF (reference sequence). The CDR3 is made up of 17 amino acids. The V and J ends lost 0 bases and 6 bases, in that order; junction bases with no gene match: 9. For the CDR3, the DNA is TGTGCCACCAGCAGAGATAGGGTTAGCGGGAGGTTGGATACGCAGTATTTT. Protein sequence: CATSRDRVSGRLDTQYF.

The chain uses TRBV30 and TRBJ1-2, with D possibly TRBD1 on 5 matching bases. This CDR3 has 14 residues. Per the germline V gene, CDR1 is GTSNPN and CDR2 is SVGIG (reference sequence). DNA for the CDR3: TGTCTTGGAGTAAGGGGATCTGAATTTGATGGCTACACCTTC. This encodes CLGVRGSEFDGYTF.

The gene calls are TRBV20-1 and TRBJ2-2; the D gene is possibly TRBD1 (5 bases). This CDR3 has 15 residues. Germline CDR1 and CDR2: DFQATT and SNEGSKA (reference sequence). Trimming took off 3 bases at V and 4 bases at J, with 15 bases between the two ends. In nucleotides, the CDR3 is TGCAGTGCTAGTGTTCTCGCAGGGTCCACCGGGGAGCTGTTTTTT. As protein: CSASVLAGSTGELFF.

The chain joins TRBV6-1 to TRBJ2-1, with TRBD2 identical over 7 bases. The CDR3 is 16 residues long. Germline lookup yields CDR1 MNHNS and CDR2 SASEGT. The V gene end was trimmed by 3 bases and the J gene end by 4 bases; junction bases not matched to a gene: 9. The DNA of the CDR3 is TGTGCCAGCAGTGATCAGCGGGACTTCACTTACAATGAGCAGTTCTTC. Its translation: CASSDQRDFTYNEQFF.